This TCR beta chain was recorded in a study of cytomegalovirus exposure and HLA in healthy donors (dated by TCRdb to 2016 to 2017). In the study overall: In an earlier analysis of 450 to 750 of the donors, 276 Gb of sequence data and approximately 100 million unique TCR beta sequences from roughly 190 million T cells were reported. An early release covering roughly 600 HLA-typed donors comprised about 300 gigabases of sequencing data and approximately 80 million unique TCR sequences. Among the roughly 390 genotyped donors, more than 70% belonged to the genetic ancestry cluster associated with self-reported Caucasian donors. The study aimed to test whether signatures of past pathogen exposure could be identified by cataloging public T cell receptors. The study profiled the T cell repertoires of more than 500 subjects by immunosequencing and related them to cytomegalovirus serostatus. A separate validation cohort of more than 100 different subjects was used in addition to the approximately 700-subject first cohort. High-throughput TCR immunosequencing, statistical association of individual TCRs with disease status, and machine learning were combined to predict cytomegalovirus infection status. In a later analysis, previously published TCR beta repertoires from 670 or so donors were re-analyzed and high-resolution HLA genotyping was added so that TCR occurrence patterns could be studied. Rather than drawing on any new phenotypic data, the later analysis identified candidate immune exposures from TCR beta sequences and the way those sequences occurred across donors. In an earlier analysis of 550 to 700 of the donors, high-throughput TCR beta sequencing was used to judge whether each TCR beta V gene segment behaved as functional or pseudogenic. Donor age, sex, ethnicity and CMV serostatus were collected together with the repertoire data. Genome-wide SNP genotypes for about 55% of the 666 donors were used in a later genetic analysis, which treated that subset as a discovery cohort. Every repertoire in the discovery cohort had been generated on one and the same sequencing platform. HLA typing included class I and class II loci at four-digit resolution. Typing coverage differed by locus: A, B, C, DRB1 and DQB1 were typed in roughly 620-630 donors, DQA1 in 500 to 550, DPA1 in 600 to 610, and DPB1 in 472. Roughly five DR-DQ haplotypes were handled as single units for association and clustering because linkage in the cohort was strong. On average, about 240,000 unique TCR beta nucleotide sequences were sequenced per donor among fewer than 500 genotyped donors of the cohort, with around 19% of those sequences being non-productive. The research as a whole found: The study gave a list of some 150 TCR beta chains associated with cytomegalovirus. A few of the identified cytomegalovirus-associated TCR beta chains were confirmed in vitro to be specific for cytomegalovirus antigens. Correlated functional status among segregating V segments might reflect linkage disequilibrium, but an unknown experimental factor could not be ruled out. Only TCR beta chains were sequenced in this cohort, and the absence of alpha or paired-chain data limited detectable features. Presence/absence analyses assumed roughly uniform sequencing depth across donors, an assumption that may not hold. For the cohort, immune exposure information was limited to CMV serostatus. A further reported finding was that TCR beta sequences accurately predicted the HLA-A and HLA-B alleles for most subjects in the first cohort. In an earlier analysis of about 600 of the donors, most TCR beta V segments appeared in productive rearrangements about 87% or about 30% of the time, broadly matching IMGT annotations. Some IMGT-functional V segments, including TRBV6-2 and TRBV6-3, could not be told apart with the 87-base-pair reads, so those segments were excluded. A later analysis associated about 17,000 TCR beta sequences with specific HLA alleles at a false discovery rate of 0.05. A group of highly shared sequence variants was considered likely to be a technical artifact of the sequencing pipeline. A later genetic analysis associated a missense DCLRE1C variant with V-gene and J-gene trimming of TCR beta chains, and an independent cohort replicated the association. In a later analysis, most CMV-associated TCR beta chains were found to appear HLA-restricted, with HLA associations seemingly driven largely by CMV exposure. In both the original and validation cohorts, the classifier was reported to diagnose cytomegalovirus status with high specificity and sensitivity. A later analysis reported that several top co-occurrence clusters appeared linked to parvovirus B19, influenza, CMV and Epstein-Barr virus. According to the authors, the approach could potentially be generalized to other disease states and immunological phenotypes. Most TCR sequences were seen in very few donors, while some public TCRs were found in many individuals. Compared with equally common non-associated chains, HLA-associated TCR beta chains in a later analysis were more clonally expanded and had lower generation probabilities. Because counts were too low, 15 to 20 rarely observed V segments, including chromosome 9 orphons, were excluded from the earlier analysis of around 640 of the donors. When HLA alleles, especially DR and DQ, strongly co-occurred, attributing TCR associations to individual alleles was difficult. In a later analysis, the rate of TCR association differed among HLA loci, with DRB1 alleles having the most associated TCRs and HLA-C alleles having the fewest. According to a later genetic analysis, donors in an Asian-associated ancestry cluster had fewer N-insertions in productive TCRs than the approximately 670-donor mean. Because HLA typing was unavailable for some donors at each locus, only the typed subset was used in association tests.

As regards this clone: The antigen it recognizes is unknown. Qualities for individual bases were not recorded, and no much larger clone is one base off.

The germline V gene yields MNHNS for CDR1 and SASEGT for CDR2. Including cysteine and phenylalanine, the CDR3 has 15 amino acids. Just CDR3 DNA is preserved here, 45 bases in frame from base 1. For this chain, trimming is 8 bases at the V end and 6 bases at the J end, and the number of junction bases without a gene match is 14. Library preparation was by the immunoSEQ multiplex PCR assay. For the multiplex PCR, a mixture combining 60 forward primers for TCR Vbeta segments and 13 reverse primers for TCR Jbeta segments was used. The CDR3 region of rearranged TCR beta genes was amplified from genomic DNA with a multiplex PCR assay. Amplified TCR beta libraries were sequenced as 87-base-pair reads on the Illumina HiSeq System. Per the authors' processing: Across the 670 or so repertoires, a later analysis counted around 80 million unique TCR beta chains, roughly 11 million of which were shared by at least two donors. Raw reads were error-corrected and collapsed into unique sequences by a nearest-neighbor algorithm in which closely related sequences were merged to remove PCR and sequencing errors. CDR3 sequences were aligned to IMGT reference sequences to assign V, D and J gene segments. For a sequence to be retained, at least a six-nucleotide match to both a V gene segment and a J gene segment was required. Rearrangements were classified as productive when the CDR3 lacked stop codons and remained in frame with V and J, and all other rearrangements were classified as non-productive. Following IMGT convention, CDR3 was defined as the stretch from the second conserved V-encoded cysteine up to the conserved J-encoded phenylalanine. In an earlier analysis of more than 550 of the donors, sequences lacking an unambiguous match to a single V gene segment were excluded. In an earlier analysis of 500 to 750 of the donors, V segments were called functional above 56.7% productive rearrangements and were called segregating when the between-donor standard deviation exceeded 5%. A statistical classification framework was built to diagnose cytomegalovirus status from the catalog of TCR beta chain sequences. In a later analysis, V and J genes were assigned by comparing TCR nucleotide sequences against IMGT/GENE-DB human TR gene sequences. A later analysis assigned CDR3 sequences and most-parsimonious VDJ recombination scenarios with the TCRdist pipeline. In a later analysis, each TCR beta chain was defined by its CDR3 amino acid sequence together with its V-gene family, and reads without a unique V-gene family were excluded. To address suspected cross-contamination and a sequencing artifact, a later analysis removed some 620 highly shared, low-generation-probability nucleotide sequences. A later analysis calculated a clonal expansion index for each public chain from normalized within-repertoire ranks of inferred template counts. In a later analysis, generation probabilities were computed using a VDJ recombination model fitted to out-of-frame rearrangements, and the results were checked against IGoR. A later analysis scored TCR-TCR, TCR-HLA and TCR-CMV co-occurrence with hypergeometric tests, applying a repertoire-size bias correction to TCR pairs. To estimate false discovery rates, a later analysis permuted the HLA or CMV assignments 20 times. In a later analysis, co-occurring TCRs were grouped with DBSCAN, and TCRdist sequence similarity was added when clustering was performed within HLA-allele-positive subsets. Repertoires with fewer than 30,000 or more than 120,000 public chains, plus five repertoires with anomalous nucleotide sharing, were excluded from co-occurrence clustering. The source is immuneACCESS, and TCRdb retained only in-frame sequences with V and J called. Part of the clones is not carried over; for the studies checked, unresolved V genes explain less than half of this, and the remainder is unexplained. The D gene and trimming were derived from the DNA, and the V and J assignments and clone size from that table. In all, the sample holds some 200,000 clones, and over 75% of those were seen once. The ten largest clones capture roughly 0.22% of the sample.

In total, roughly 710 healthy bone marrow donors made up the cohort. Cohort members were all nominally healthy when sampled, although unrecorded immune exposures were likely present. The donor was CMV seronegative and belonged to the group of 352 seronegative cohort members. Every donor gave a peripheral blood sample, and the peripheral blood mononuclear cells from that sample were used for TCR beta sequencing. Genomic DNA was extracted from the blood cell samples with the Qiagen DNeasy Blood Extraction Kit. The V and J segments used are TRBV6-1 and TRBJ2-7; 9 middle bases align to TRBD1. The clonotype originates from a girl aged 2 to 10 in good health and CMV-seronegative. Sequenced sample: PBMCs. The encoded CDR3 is CASENSGQGTSEQYF. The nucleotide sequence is TGTGCCAGCGAGAATTCAGGACAGGGGACGTCCGAGCAGTACTTC.